This T cell receptor (beta chain) originates from a study of lymphopenia after photon versus proton radiotherapy. Study-wide results and caveats: Larger post-nadir TCR diversity loss correlated inversely with survival in deceased patients. Oligoclonal CD8+ Temra expansion after nadir drove photon patients' diversity drop. Better survival with proton therapy was suggested as possible, not demonstrated. Photon-treated patients lost naive T cells and TCR diversity; proton-treated stayed stable.

There are 17 residues in the CDR3. Germline values: CDR1 SGHTS, CDR2 YDEGEE. With 2 bases removed from V and 0 bases from J, the gap between germline ends came to 15 bases. Data came from immunoSEQ multiplex PCR; TCRdb stores just in-frame clones and leaves some out. The sample contains approximately 31,000 clones, 75% to 90% of which appear only once. A note on this clone: The antigen remains undetermined.

This specimen was peripheral blood, taken from a patient treated with proton-based radiotherapy. The chain joins TRBV5-8 to TRBJ2-4, with TRBD1 as a possible D gene (6 bases). The TCR was taken from a woman in her 70s with pancreatic cancer. CDR3 amino acids: CASSFQDSHLAKNIQYF. DNA for the CDR3: TGTGCCAGCAGCTTCCAGGACAGTCATCTAGCCAAAAACATTCAGTACTTC. The full variable domain, its missing parts supplied by reference TRBV5-8 and TRBJ2-4, is EAGVTQSPTHLIKTRGQQATLRCSPISGHTSVYWYQQALGLGLQFLLWYDEGEERNRGNFPPRFSGRQFPNYSSELNVNALELEDSALYLCASSFQDSHLAKNIQYFGAGTRLSVL.